This T cell receptor (beta chain) was obtained from a study of blood T cells in healthy people across ages. In germline, CDR1 is LGHNA, CDR2 YNFKEQ. The CDR3 contains 14 residues. Between the trimmed V and J ends, which lost 1 base and 3 bases, there was a span of 10 bases. Primers used in a second PCR of roughly 6 to 11 cycles were a sample-barcoded 5' primer and a J-beta primer mix. TCRdb reprocessed the 5' RACE reads via MiXCR and lists one record per CDR3 protein. The profile covers 1.5 million or so distinct CDR3 sequences, with around 40% appearing a single time and less than 5% taken by the ten largest. Findings of the study overall: Diversity was higher, and naive CD4+ cells more numerous, in long-lived donors than in aged donors.

This clonotype was observed a handful of times. The antigen is unknown. The TCR originated in a woman younger than 35 in good health. The chain couples TRBV4-2 to TRBJ2-7; the D gene is possibly TRBD2 (6 bases). Sequenced input: blood. CDR3 region: CASSQAGGNYEQYF. Written as DNA, the CDR3 is TGTGCCAGCAGCCAAGCTGGCGGGAACTACGAGCAGTACTTC.